These 25 T cell receptor beta chains were all obtained from the same sample, sequenced in a study of T-cell reconstitution after alpha-beta-depleted transplantation in children. Findings of the study overall: At the one-year point after transplant, T-cell counts and TCRbeta diversity were found to come mostly from T cells that had been newly produced.

The authors prepared the TCRbeta library with unique molecular identifiers. TCRdb re-derived calls from the PCR reads in MiXCR, one entry per CDR3 protein. The data contain about 300,000 distinct CDR3 sequences, roughly 7.8% of them singletons. Antigens for these TCRs are unknown. Specimen: peripheral blood, collected 360 days after TCRalphabeta/CD19-depleted stem cell transplant. The receptors shown here come from a female patient younger than 10 who had a stem cell transplant for Fanconi anemia, so the T cells may come from the graft donor.

The genes are TRBV11-2 and TRBJ2-7; D is unresolved. The CDR3 contains 13 residues. Trimming pared 0 bases from V and 2 bases from J, leaving 5 bases between. Germline values: CDR1 SGHAT, CDR2 FQNNGV. Written as DNA, the CDR3 is TGTGCCAGCAGCTTAGACCCGACCTACGAGCAGTACTTC. Translating it yields CASSLDPTYEQYF.

This clonotype occurred many times. The CDR3 DNA sequence: TGCGCCAGCAGCTTGGACAGGAACAATGAGCAGTTCTTC. It yields the protein CASSLDRNNEQFF. V and J are TRBV5-1 and TRBJ2-1, with D possibly TRBD1 on 5 matching bases. V lost 0 bases and J lost 5, with 6 bases in between. Per the germline V gene, CDR1 is SGHRS and CDR2 is YFSETQ. CDR3 size: 13 residues.

This clonotype was seen at least ten times. The V call is TRBV15, the J call TRBJ1-6, with D possibly being TRBD1 (5 bases). CDR3 length: 18 residues. CDR1 is LNHNV, CDR2 YYDKDF, per germline (reference sequence). V shed 0 bases and J shed 7 bases, with 19 bases lying between them. CDR3: CATSRDLSDGDLNSPLHF. DNA for the CDR3: TGTGCCACCAGCAGAGATCTTTCAGACGGGGACCTAAATTCACCCCTCCACTTT.

This clonotype was counted between two and nine times. The rearrangement links TRBV9 to TRBJ2-7; D may correspond to TRBD1 or TRBD2 (6 bases each). Looked up from germline, CDR1 is SGDLS and CDR2 is YYNGEE. The CDR3 consists of 17 residues. Trimming pared 3 bases from V and 1 base from J, leaving 20 bases between. The CDR3 DNA sequence: TGTGCCAGCAGCGAAAGTGAGGGGGGCAGTTCGTCCTACGAGCAGTACGTC. Translated: CASSESEGGSSSYEQYV.

This chain connects TRBV7-3 to TRBJ2-2; TRBD1 agrees at 9 bases. Trimming at V came to 3 bases and at J to 5 bases, leaving 13 bases not matched to a gene. The length of the CDR3 is 18 residues. Per germline, CDR1 SGHTA and CDR2 FQGTGA. Here the CDR3 reads CASSLYPGTGIRTGELFF. CDR3 DNA: TGTGCCAGCAGCTTGTACCCAGGGACAGGGATACGAACCGGGGAGCTGTTTTTT.

The chain employs TRBV28 and TRBJ1-1, with unresolved D. CDR3 size: 13 residues. The ends were cut back, 5 bases at V and 4 bases at J, with 11 bases in the middle. Per the germline V gene, CDR1 is MDHEN and CDR2 is SYDVKM. The CDR3 loop reads CASSPRTLTEAFF. Written as DNA, the CDR3 is TGTGCCAGCAGTCCGAGGACCCTCACTGAAGCTTTCTTT.

This clonotype came up many times. The rearrangement joins TRBV20-1 to TRBJ2-2; 9 nucleotides align to TRBD1. CDR3 size: 14 residues. Germline CDR1 is DFQATT and CDR2 is SNEGSKA (reference sequence). After removal of 5 bases from V and 6 bases from J, the junction contained 7 bases not matched to a gene. This CDR3 reads CSAQTGGAAGELFF. The CDR3 DNA is TGCAGTGCTCAAACAGGGGGCGCGGCCGGGGAGCTGTTTTTT.

This clonotype has at least ten counts. J is TRBJ2-7 and V is TRBV28, with 10 bases fitting TRBD1. The CDR3 has 17 residues. Germline-derived CDR1 and CDR2 are MDHEN and SYDVKM. V lost 4 bases and J lost 4; bases outside the gene matches: 13. The CDR3 here is CASSSPWDRGVTYEQYV. The CDR3 DNA is TGTGCCAGCAGTTCTCCCTGGGACAGGGGAGTTACATACGAGCAGTACGTC.

This clonotype was detected many times. The chain has TRBV4-1 and TRBJ2-7; perhaps TRBD1 as D (6 bases). Per the germline V gene, CDR1 is MGHRA and CDR2 is YSYEKL. This CDR3 contains 15 residues. Trimming removed 0 bases from V and 6 bases from J, with 15 bases in between. In DNA, the CDR3 is TGCGCCAGCAGCCAAGACCGAGACAGGTATCGCGAGCAGTACTTC. It yields the protein CASSQDRDRYREQYF.

The V gene is TRBV10-3, the J gene TRBJ2-1, with 7 bases matching TRBD2. CDR3 length equals 15 residues. Germline lookup yields CDR1 ENHRY and CDR2 SYGVKD. With V trimmed by 6 bases and J by 0 bases, 5 bases remained unmatched. In DNA, the CDR3 is TGTGCCATCAGCAGCGGGGTTAGCTCCTACAATGAGCAGTTCTTC. Translated, it gives CAISSGVSSYNEQFF.

CDR3 loop: CASSPGQKIAKNIQYF. For the CDR3, the DNA is TGTGCCAGCAGCCCGGGACAGAAAATAGCCAAAAACATTCAGTACTTC. The gene calls are TRBV7-3 and TRBJ2-4, with 7 bases aligning to TRBD1. Trimming cost V 5 bases and J 0 bases; bases outside gene matches: 7. The CDR3 has 16 amino acids. Germline V gene data show CDR1 as SGHTA and CDR2 as FQGTGA.

The sample holds many counts of this clonotype. This rearrangement joins TRBV11-2 to TRBJ1-3; D not resolved. CDR3 length equals 13 residues. The V gene lost 5 bases and the J gene lost 3 bases, with 8 bases spanning the gap. The V gene's germline CDR1 is SGHAT and CDR2 FQNNGV. The CDR3 reads CASSRARGNTIYF. CDR3 DNA: TGTGCCAGCAGCCGGGCCCGTGGAAACACCATATATTTT.

This clonotype was found many times. V is TRBV28 and J is TRBJ2-7, with 8 bases that match TRBD1. Germline V gene lookup returns CDR1 MDHEN and CDR2 SYDVKM. CDR3 length equals 15 residues. J was trimmed by 4 bases and V by 4 bases; bases with no gene match: 9. The CDR3 DNA follows: TGTGCCAGCAGTTCCCACGGGACAGGTTTGTACGAGCAGTACTTC. This codes for CASSSHGTGLYEQYF.

This chain joins TRBV7-2 and TRBJ1-2, with 10 positions matching TRBD1. This CDR3 comprises 16 residues. V was clipped by 5 bases and J by 7 bases; unmatched bases: 13. Germline CDR1 SGHTA, CDR2 FQGNSA. The DNA of the CDR3 is TGTGCCAGCAGCACTCTAGTGACAGGGGGCGAGGGTGGCTACACCTTC. Protein: CASSTLVTGGEGGYTF. The whole variable domain, remainder taken from reference TRBV7-2 and TRBJ1-2, is GAGVSQSPSNKVTEKGKDVELRCDPISGHTALYWYRQSLGQGLEFLIYFQGNSAPDKSGLPSDRFSAERTGGSVSTLTIQRTQQEDSAVYLCASSTLVTGGEGGYTFGSGTRLTVV.

Remarks on this clonotype: Possible read error: a much larger clone is one base away. This chain connects TRBV4-3 to TRBJ1-1; D uncertain. CDR1 is LGHNA and CDR2 is YSLEER in the germline V gene. This CDR3 comprises 14 residues. In nucleotides, the CDR3 is TGCGCCAGCAACCAAGACCAATTGAACACTGAAGCTTTCTTT. The encoded protein is CASNQDQLNTEAFF.

This clonotype appeared a few times. This sequence joins TRBV9 and TRBJ1-4, with a possible D match to TRBD1 (5 bases). V lost 2 bases and J lost 8, with 19 bases in between. Germline CDR1 reads SGDLS; CDR2 reads YYNGEE. The CDR3 length is 16 residues. This CDR3 reads CASSVSPGTRVEKLFF. CDR3 DNA sequence: TGTGCCAGCAGCGTGAGCCCCGGGACCCGAGTGGAAAAACTGTTTTTT.

This clonotype occurred many times. This rearrangement joins TRBV7-6 to TRBJ2-7; 8 bases are shared with TRBD1. This CDR3 has 15 residues. The germline CDR1 and CDR2 sequences are SGHVS and FNYEAQ. V lost 2 bases, J lost 2 bases, and 5 bases stayed unmatched. The CDR3 protein is CASSLLDRAPYEQYF. The CDR3 bases are TGTGCCAGCAGCTTATTGGACAGGGCCCCCTACGAGCAGTACTTC.

This clonotype was seen at least ten times. The chain joins TRBV5-1 to TRBJ2-7; D ambiguous. Trimming took off 0 bases at V and 1 base at J, with 8 bases between the two ends. The CDR3 covers 14 residues. The germline V gene encodes CDR1 SGHRS and CDR2 YFSETQ. CDR3 nucleotides: TGCGCCAGCAGCTTGGGCCCACCATCCTACGAGCAGTACTTC. Its protein is CASSLGPPSYEQYF. Full variable domain (missing parts from reference TRBV5-1 and TRBJ2-7): KAGVTQTPRYLIKTRGQQVTLSCSPISGHRSVSWYQQTPGQGLQFLFEYFSETQRNKGNFPGRFSGRQFSNSRSEMNVSTLELGDSALYLCASSLGPPSYEQYFGPGTRLTVT.

There are a few counts of this clonotype. The chain is built from TRBV6-2 or TRBV6-3 and TRBJ2-3, with 7 bases identical to TRBD1. Trimming at V came to 6 bases and at J to 8 bases, leaving 8 bases not matched to a gene. CDR3 length: 13 residues. Per the germline V gene, CDR1 is MNHEY and CDR2 is SVGEGT. CDR3 nucleotides: TGTGCCAGCAGCCTACAGGGGCGAGGTACGCAGTATTTT. It specifies CASSLQGRGTQYF.

This clonotype was observed a handful of times. In nucleotides, the CDR3 is TGTGCCAGCAGTTACCAGGGGCGAGCTTTCTTT. Translation: CASSYQGRAFF. V is TRBV6-5 and J is TRBJ1-1, with D possibly matching TRBD1 (6 bases). This CDR3 has 11 residues. Trimming left V 2 bases short and J 10 bases short, with 8 bases between. The V gene's germline CDR1 is MNHEY and CDR2 SVGAGI.

The V and J genes are TRBV5-5 and TRBJ2-5; D is ambiguous. Germline V gene data show CDR1 as SGHKS and CDR2 as YYEKEE (reference sequence). V shed 0 bases and J shed 4 bases, with 10 bases lying between them. The CDR3 runs to 14 residues. CDR3 sequence reads: CASSLAHVPETQYF. CDR3 bases: TGTGCCAGCAGCTTGGCTCACGTGCCAGAGACCCAGTACTTC.

The J gene is TRBJ2-1, the V gene TRBV6-1; 7 bases align to TRBD1. Trimming removed 6 bases from V and 3 bases from J; junction bases left unmatched: 8. Germline V CDR1 and CDR2: MNHNS, SASEGT. The CDR3 length is 15 residues. The CDR3 DNA reads TGTGCCAGCAGGGCTCTACAGGGGAGCTACAATGAGCAGTTCTTC. It encodes CASRALQGSYNEQFF.

This clonotype was counted ten times or more. The rearrangement links TRBV10-3 to TRBJ2-2; D unclear. CDR3 length: 16 amino acids. Trimming cost V 3 bases and J 0 bases, with 11 bases left between them. The germline V gene encodes CDR1 ENHRY and CDR2 SYGVKD. CDR3 protein: CAISETVASNTGELFF. CDR3 in DNA: TGTGCCATCAGTGAAACTGTGGCATCGAACACCGGGGAGCTGTTTTTT.

This clonotype was found many times. The chain recombines TRBV29-1 with TRBJ2-5; TRBD1 aligns across 10 bases. This CDR3 is 14 amino acids long. Losses at the gene ends were 7 bases for V and 4 bases for J; bases not matched to a gene: 9. Germline V gene sequence: CDR1 SQVTM, CDR2 ANQGSEA. The CDR3 loop is CSAGDRGGRETQYF. The CDR3 DNA reads as TGCAGCGCCGGGGACAGGGGAGGAAGAGAGACCCAGTACTTC.

This clonotype occurred many times. The chain links TRBV6-2 or TRBV6-3 to TRBJ2-7; D is perhaps TRBD2 (7 bases). Trimming pared 5 bases from V and 6 bases from J, leaving 14 bases between. CDR1 is MNHEY, CDR2 SVGEGT, per germline. The CDR3 is 13 residues long. The CDR3 sequence is CASSRRGASEQYF. In DNA, the CDR3 is TGTGCCAGCAGTCGCCGGGGGGCGTCCGAGCAGTACTTC.